Listed here are 18 T cell receptor beta chains from one sample, sequenced in a study. Assay: immunoSEQ multiplex PCR; the TCRdb copy retains only in-frame clones and omits some. The sample has 68,000 or so clones, just under 95% seen once. The sample consisted of PBMCs. These receptors were obtained from a man aged 35 to 55 with rheumatoid arthritis.

This rearrangement joins TRBV10-3 to TRBJ1-2; D is uncertain. The V end lost 1 base, the J end lost 0 bases, and 9 bases lay between the germline ends. The CDR3 sequence is 15 residues long. Per germline, CDR1 ENHRY and CDR2 SYGVKD. In nucleotides, the CDR3 is TGTGCCATCAGTGAGTTGAACAGCGCTAACTATGGCTACACCTTC. As protein: CAISELNSANYGYTF.

V usage is TRBV18 and J usage is TRBJ2-2; TRBD1 aligns across 8 bases. Germline CDR1 KGHSH, CDR2 LQKENI. The CDR3 covers 15 residues. The V gene end was trimmed by 4 bases and the J gene end by 1 base; junction bases not matched to a gene: 2. The CDR3 coding sequence is TGTGCCAGCTCACAAGGGACAGGGAACACCGGGGAGCTGTTTTTT. Its translation is CASSQGTGNTGELFF.

The chain carries TRBV25-1 and TRBJ2-3, with unresolved D. CDR3 size: 14 residues. The V gene's germline CDR1 is MGHDK and CDR2 SYGVNS. Trimming took 2 bases from V and 1 from J, leaving 7 bases between them. The CDR3 region is CASSELARTDTQYF. The CDR3, as DNA: TGTGCCAGCAGTGAACTCGCGCGCACAGATACGCAGTATTTT.

The rearrangement uses TRBV18 and TRBJ2-3; D is perhaps TRBD2 (5 bases). From germline, CDR1 is KGHSH and CDR2 LQKENI. V lost 6 bases to trimming and J lost 2 bases, with 12 bases between them. The CDR3 has 14 amino acids. For the CDR3, the DNA is TGTGCCAGCTCCCTAGCCCAGTCCACAGATACGCAGTATTTT. It specifies CASSLAQSTDTQYF.

The J gene is TRBJ1-5, the V gene TRBV28; D is ambiguous. Germline V gene lookup returns CDR1 MDHEN and CDR2 SYDVKM. CDR3 size: 15 residues. The ends were cut back, 6 bases at V and 2 bases at J, with 14 bases in the middle. The CDR3, as DNA: TGTGCCAGCAGCCCGGTCCCTCGGGGCAATCAGCCCCAGCATTTT. Its protein is CASSPVPRGNQPQHF.

Points on this clone: Compared with germline, one end of the junction differs, possibly owing to a read error. The V call is TRBV7-7, the J call TRBJ2-5; D could derive from TRBD1 or TRBD2 (5 bases each). Per germline, CDR1 SSHAT and CDR2 FNYEAQ (reference sequence). This CDR3 spans 16 amino acids. Here the CDR3 reads CASSLHVAGTGETQYF. The CDR3 bases are TGTGCTAGCAGCTTACACGTGGCAGGGACCGGAGAGACCCAGTACTTC.

This clone appeared a few times. The chain is built from TRBV27 and TRBJ1-3, with D uncertain. CDR1 MNHEY and CDR2 SMNVEV come from the germline V gene (reference sequence). The ends were cut back, 0 bases at V and 5 bases at J, with 8 bases in the middle. This CDR3 contains 14 residues. As DNA, the CDR3 is TGTGCCAGCAGTTTATCGGCAGGTAGAAACACCATATATTTT. It is translated as CASSLSAGRNTIYF.

The chain recombines TRBV7-9 with TRBJ2-5; D is uncertain. Trimming took 4 bases from V and 1 from J, leaving 13 bases between them. The germline gives CDR1 SEHNR, CDR2 FQNEAQ (reference sequence). CDR3 size: 15 residues. Written as DNA, the CDR3 is TGTGCCAGCAGCTCCCAGTCCTTCTCCCAAGAGACCCAGTACTTC. Its translation: CASSSQSFSQETQYF.

This rearrangement joins TRBV28 to TRBJ1-1; no reliable D call. V lost 6 bases, J lost 1 base, and 12 bases lay in between. The CDR3 spans 14 residues. Germline V CDR1 and CDR2: MDHEN, SYDVKM. The CDR3: CASRSGLQNTEAFF. CDR3 in DNA: TGTGCCAGCAGGTCAGGACTCCAGAACACTGAAGCTTTCTTT.

This clone appeared a single time. CDR3 sequence (DNA): TGCGCCAGCAGCTTGTGGGACAGGGGTTCACCTCACCCCGAGGGCCGCTACGAGCAGTACTTC. This sequence encodes CASSLWDRGSPHPEGRYEQYF. The V gene is TRBV5-1, the J gene TRBJ2-7, with 10 positions matching TRBD1. Germline CDR1 reads SGHRS; CDR2 reads YFSETQ. The CDR3 is made up of 21 amino acids. V shed 1 base and J 3 bases; nucleotides not matched to a gene: 22.

This chain connects TRBV7-8 to TRBJ2-7; 7 nucleotides line up with TRBD2. Germline CDR1 reads SGHVS; CDR2 reads FQNEAQ. V was clipped by 2 bases and J by 3 bases; unmatched bases: 7. This CDR3 contains 15 residues. This CDR3 is CASSLSAGASYEQYF. The CDR3 region has the DNA TGTGCCAGCAGCTTATCGGCGGGAGCTAGCTACGAGCAGTACTTC.

The CDR3 nucleotides read TGTGCTAGTGGTCCACGGGGCGGTAATGAAAAACTGTTTTTT. Translation gives CASGPRGGNEKLFF. The rearrangement uses TRBV12-5 and TRBJ1-4, with a possible D match to TRBD1 (5 bases). Germline V lookup: CDR1 LGHNT, CDR2 FRNRAP. The V and J ends lost 5 bases and 4 bases respectively, with 11 bases between them. This CDR3 region has 14 residues.

CDR3 sequence: CASGQGTVEAFF. CDR3 in DNA: TGTGCTAGTGGTCAAGGGACAGTTGAAGCTTTCTTT. The rearrangement joins TRBV12-5 to TRBJ1-1; 7 nucleotides line up with TRBD1. The junction had 4 bases not matched to a gene; V was cut back by 5 bases and J by 7 bases. CDR1 LGHNT and CDR2 FRNRAP come from the germline V gene. CDR3 length: 12 residues.

The V gene is TRBV29-1, the J gene TRBJ1-4; tentative D call: TRBD1 (5 bases). Germline V gene data show CDR1 as SQVTM and CDR2 as ANQGSEA. Trimming took off 4 bases at V and 14 bases at J, with 14 bases between the two ends. The length of the CDR3 is 11 residues. CDR3 sequence: CSVGEGTSLFF. The CDR3 nucleotides read TGCAGCGTTGGGGAAGGGACCAGTCTGTTTTTT.

The chain is built from TRBV5-6 and TRBJ2-1, with TRBD2 identical over 8 bases. V dropped 6 bases and J dropped 4; count of bases not matched to a gene: 18. Germline V gene lookup returns CDR1 SGHDT and CDR2 YYEEEE. This CDR3 spans 18 amino acids. The CDR3 spells CASTQSATSGSWYNEQFF. In DNA, the CDR3 is TGTGCCAGCACCCAGTCTGCGACCAGCGGGAGTTGGTACAATGAGCAGTTCTTC.

This chain links TRBV4-1 with TRBJ2-7; 8 bases are shared with TRBD1. The CDR3 has 15 residues. Unmatched junction bases numbered 4, after V lost 0 bases and J lost 3 bases. Germline values: CDR1 MGHRA, CDR2 YSYEKL. This chain's CDR3 is CASSQEGTGDYEQYF. Here the CDR3 DNA reads TGCGCCAGCAGCCAAGAGGGGACAGGAGACTACGAGCAGTACTTC.

This chain connects TRBV5-4 to TRBJ1-4, with a tentative D call TRBD1 (5 bases). The CDR3 is made up of 17 amino acids. The V end lost 5 bases, the J end lost 4 bases, and 21 bases lay between the germline ends. The germline V gene encodes CDR1 SGHNT and CDR2 YYREEE (reference sequence). The CDR3 protein is CASSSQTQGSGNEKLFF. CDR3 nucleotides: TGTGCCAGCAGTTCTCAGACTCAGGGCTCTGGTAATGAAAAACTGTTTTTT. Looking up the rest from reference TRBV5-4 and TRBJ1-4 gives the full variable domain: ETGVTQSPTHLIKTRGQQVTLRCSSQSGHNTVSWYQQALGQGPQFIFQYYREEENGRGNFPPRFSGLQFPNYSSELNVNALELDDSALYLCASSSQTQGSGNEKLFFGSGTQLSVL.

To note about this clone: The sample contains more than one DNA sequence encoding this CDR3. This rearrangement joins TRBV11-3 to TRBJ1-1; D remains ambiguous. This CDR3 is 13 amino acids long. Germline CDR1 reads SGHNT; CDR2 reads YENEEA. Trimming shortened V by 1 base and J by 1 base, and 4 bases separated the two germline ends. CDR3 nucleotides: TGTGCCAGCAGCTTAGGGGGGAACACTGAAGCTTTCTTT. Its protein product is CASSLGGNTEAFF. Looking up the rest from reference TRBV11-3 and TRBJ1-1 gives the full variable domain: EAGVVQSPRYKIIEKKQPVAFWCNPISGHNTLYWYLQNLGQGPELLIRYENEEAVDDSQLPKDRFSAERLKGVDSTLKIQPAELGDSAVYLCASSLGGNTEAFFGQGTRLTVV.